The present entry profiles one TCR beta chain with its context. Its antigen is as yet unknown. This sample stems from a study of OX40 agonist ivuxolimab in advanced cancers. Across the study: Antecedent anti-PD-1, anti-PD-L1 or anti-CTLA-4 therapy was permissible, with around 41% having received some. Study results and caveats: In the 0.1 to 3.0 mg/kg range, CD4+ and CD8+ blood T cells had expanded clonally by week 6. Relatively little clonal expansion, among the lowest observed, appeared in partial responders at 0.1-3.0 mg/kg. Normalized T-cell clonal expansion was also low in some nonresponders.

The assay was immunoSEQ multiplex PCR, and TCRdb's table has in-frame clones only and misses some. The sample records about 80,000 clones, about nine tenths being singletons. This clonotype was sampled from an adult with an advanced solid tumor such as melanoma, head and neck, liver or kidney cancer. The material was CD4+ or CD8+ T cells sorted from blood, obtained in a trial of the OX40 agonist ivuxolimab.

CDR3 sequence reads: CASSLAGGTSTDTQYF. CDR3 coding DNA: TGTGCCAGCAGCTTAGCGGGCGGTACTAGCACAGATACGCAGTATTTT. The chain combines TRBV7-7 with TRBJ2-3; D unclear. From germline, CDR1 is SSHAT and CDR2 FNYEAQ (reference sequence). Trimming took 0 bases from V and 0 from J, leaving 10 bases between them. The CDR3 spans 16 residues.